These 23 T cell receptor beta chains were all obtained from the same sample, sequenced in a study of T cell responses to AZD1222 COVID-19 vaccine. Using immunoSEQ multiplex PCR, the repertoire was profiled, and TCRdb retains in-frame clones only, with some absent. The sample lists 240,000 or so clones; approximately 93% were seen once. The sample was peripheral blood, taken on day 0 of AZD1222 vaccination. The receptors stem from an adult in good health.

The J gene is TRBJ2-7, the V gene TRBV4-2, with a tentative D call TRBD2 (5 bases). The CDR3 has 15 residues. The V gene's germline CDR1 is LGHNA and CDR2 YNFKEQ. Trimming took off 1 base at V and 3 bases at J, with 13 bases between the two ends. The CDR3 sequence: CASSQGLVAGYEQYF. CDR3 coding DNA: TGTGCCAGCAGCCAAGGCTTAGTGGCGGGCTACGAGCAGTACTTC.

This clone ranks as medium-sized (0.01 to 0.1%). The chain joins TRBV30 to TRBJ1-1; TRBD1 might be the D (6 bases). Germline CDR1 reads GTSNPN; CDR2 reads SVGIG (reference sequence). The V end was cut by 2 bases, the J end by 5 bases, with 9 bases between. The CDR3 consists of 12 residues. DNA of the CDR3: TGTGCCTGGAGTTCAGGGACAACTGAAGCTTTCTTT. Encoded protein: CAWSSGTTEAFF.

The chain is built from TRBV7-6 and TRBJ1-5; TRBD1 matches at 8 bases. The V segment lost 5 bases and the J segment 7 bases; nucleotides outside the gene matches: 10. This CDR3 is built from 15 residues. Germline CDR1 SGHVS, CDR2 FNYEAQ. The CDR3 DNA is TGTGCCAGCAGCCCAGGACAGGGATTTAGGCAGCCCCAGCATTTT. This sequence encodes CASSPGQGFRQPQHF.

This sequence joins TRBV5-1 and TRBJ2-2; D is ambiguous. CDR3 length: 16 residues. Germline V gene data show CDR1 as SGHRS and CDR2 as YFSETQ. The V end was cut by 0 bases, the J end by 2 bases, with 11 bases between. The CDR3 reads CASSLAPSHNTGELFF. DNA of the CDR3: TGCGCCAGCAGCTTGGCCCCAAGTCATAACACCGGGGAGCTGTTTTTT.

The chain links TRBV28 to TRBJ1-2; 10 bases match TRBD1. After removal of 5 bases from V and 6 bases from J, the junction contained 0 bases not matched to a gene. The germline CDR1 and CDR2 sequences are MDHEN and SYDVKM. The CDR3 contains 12 residues. The CDR3 coding sequence is TGTGCCAGCAGTGGGACAGGGGATGGCTACACCTTC. Translation: CASSGTGDGYTF.

The chain combines TRBV28 with TRBJ2-7; 11 bases fit TRBD1. CDR3 size: 14 residues. The germline V gene encodes CDR1 MDHEN and CDR2 SYDVKM. The trim removed 4 bases at V and 3 bases at J, leaving 2 bases unmatched. The CDR3 sequence is CASSWTGGIYEQYF. The CDR3 nucleotides read TGTGCCAGCAGTTGGACAGGGGGCATCTACGAGCAGTACTTC. Supplemented by reference TRBV28 and TRBJ2-7, the full variable domain reads DVKVTQSSRYLVKRTGEKVFLECVQDMDHENMFWYRQDPGLGLRLIYFSYDVKMKEKGDIPEGYSVSREKKERFSLILESASTNQTSMYLCASSWTGGIYEQYFGPGTRLTVT.

The rearrangement uses TRBV28 and TRBJ1-1; possibly TRBD1 for D (5 bases). The CDR3 is made up of 12 amino acids. Germline V gene data show CDR1 as MDHEN and CDR2 as SYDVKM. V lost 6 bases to trimming and J lost 5 bases, with 10 bases between them. CDR3 nucleotide sequence: TGTGCCAGCAGGAGGGGAAGGACTGAAGCTTTCTTT. Protein sequence: CASRRGRTEAFF.

The chain carries TRBV6-1 and TRBJ2-5; no reliable D call. Germline CDR1 MNHNS, CDR2 SASEGT. V gave up 3 bases and J gave up 4 bases, with 12 bases separating them. The CDR3 covers 14 residues. DNA of the CDR3: TGTGCCAGCAGTGACGATTGGGTTTCAGAGACCCAGTACTTC. This codes for CASSDDWVSETQYF.

This clone was picked up one time. The V call is TRBV6-5, the J call TRBJ2-1; the D is unclear. V lost 5 bases, J lost 13 bases, and 12 bases lay in between. The germline V gene has CDR1 MNHEY and CDR2 SVGAGI. The CDR3 runs to 11 residues. CDR3 nucleotides: TGTGCCAGCAGTCCACGGCCCCCTCAGTTCTTC. Translating it yields CASSPRPPQFF.

This rearrangement joins TRBV5-1 to TRBJ1-2; D is possibly TRBD1 (5 bases). The CDR3 runs 14 residues. Trimming shortened V by 1 base and J by 8 bases, and 15 bases separated the two germline ends. Germline V gives CDR1 SGHRS, CDR2 YFSETQ. DNA for the CDR3: TGCGCCAGCAGCTTGTCCGGGACTGAGGGGGGCTACACCTTC. It specifies CASSLSGTEGGYTF.

The rearrangement joins TRBV5-6 to TRBJ1-6, with D perhaps matching TRBD1 (5 bases). Germline CDR1 and CDR2: SGHDT and YYEEEE. The CDR3 has 16 amino acids. V was shortened by 2 bases and J by 7 bases, with 16 bases between the two germline ends. CDR3 coding DNA: TGTGCCAGCAGCTTATCCCCGTTTGGGGGAAATTCACCCCTCCACTTT. It encodes CASSLSPFGGNSPLHF.

The genes are TRBV12-3 or TRBV12-4 and TRBJ2-5; D unresolved. The length of the CDR3 is 12 residues. Trimming left V 4 bases short and J 7 bases short, with 10 bases between. In DNA, the CDR3 is TGTGCCAGCAGTTCCCGGGTGCGGACCCAGTACTTC. Translation gives CASSSRVRTQYF.

This chain connects TRBV6-2 or TRBV6-3 to TRBJ2-7; a possible D gene is TRBD1 (6 bases). CDR1 and CDR2 (germline): MNHEY, SVGEGT. The CDR3 is 15 residues long. The germline V and J ends were trimmed by 2 bases and 0 bases, with 11 bases remaining between them. CDR3 sequence reads: CASSYPRGFSYEQYF. The DNA for the CDR3 is TGTGCCAGCAGTTACCCCAGGGGATTCTCCTACGAGCAGTACTTC.

This chain uses TRBV7-6 with TRBJ2-5, with TRBD2 as a possible D gene (5 bases). Trimming took 5 bases from V and 3 from J, leaving 13 bases between them. The CDR3 spans 14 residues. Germline assignment: CDR1 SGHVS and CDR2 FNYEAQ. Here the CDR3 reads CASSGFPGKETQYF. The CDR3 DNA follows: TGTGCCAGCAGCGGTTTCCCCGGGAAAGAGACCCAGTACTTC.

This rearrangement joins TRBV15 to TRBJ2-3; D is unresolved. V lost 0 bases to trimming and J lost 14 bases, with 12 bases between them. Germline CDR1 and CDR2: LNHNV and YYDKDF (reference sequence). CDR3 size: 12 residues. The CDR3 nucleotides are TGTGCCACCAGCAGAGATATTGGTTCCCGGTATTTT. Translated: CATSRDIGSRYF.

There are a few counts of this clone. The V and J genes are TRBV7-2 and TRBJ1-2, with no clear D. V was clipped by 5 bases and J by 8 bases, with 15 bases between them. The length of the CDR3 is 13 residues. The germline CDR1 and CDR2 sequences are SGHTA and FQGNSA. CDR3 residues: CASSTVEFVGYTF. The CDR3 DNA sequence: TGTGCCAGCAGCACGGTAGAATTTGTGGGCTACACCTTC. The full variable domain, in which reference TRBV7-2 and TRBJ1-2 provide the parts outside the CDR3, is GAGVSQSPSNKVTEKGKDVELRCDPISGHTALYWYRQSLGQGLEFLIYFQGNSAPDKSGLPSDRFSAERTGGSVSTLTIQRTQQEDSAVYLCASSTVEFVGYTFGSGTRLTVV.

The chain employs TRBV9 and TRBJ2-5; TRBD1 agrees at 9 bases. J gave up 4 bases and V 3 bases, and 13 bases lay outside the gene matches. There are 17 residues in the CDR3. CDR1 and CDR2 (germline): SGDLS, YYNGEE. CDR3 in amino acids: CASSAFSRDREGETQYF. The CDR3 DNA is TGTGCCAGCAGCGCCTTCAGCCGGGACAGGGAGGGAGAGACCCAGTACTTC. The whole variable domain, remainder taken from reference TRBV9 and TRBJ2-5, is DSGVTQTPKHLITATGQRVTLRCSPRSGDLSVYWYQQSLDQGLQFLIQYYNGEERAKGNILERFSAQQFPDLHSELNLSSLELGDSALYFCASSAFSRDREGETQYFGPGTRLLVL.

J is TRBJ2-4 and V is TRBV5-4; D gene ambiguous. The V gene lost 0 bases and the J gene lost 1 base, with 5 bases spanning the gap. The CDR3 runs to 14 residues. Germline CDR1 and CDR2: SGHNT and YYREEE (reference sequence). The DNA of the CDR3 is TGTGCCAGCAGCTTGGATGGGGCCAAAAACATTCAGTACTTC. Translation: CASSLDGAKNIQYF.

This clone was picked up one time. The chain has TRBV25-1 and TRBJ1-1; a weak D match, TRBD1 (5 bases). The germline gives CDR1 MGHDK, CDR2 SYGVNS. With 6 bases removed from V and 7 bases from J, the gap between germline ends came to 9 bases. This CDR3 is 11 amino acids long. CDR3 protein: CASSDRLEAFF. In DNA form, the CDR3 reads TGTGCCAGCAGCGACAGACTTGAAGCTTTCTTT.

The V call is TRBV5-6, the J call TRBJ2-7; 8 bases align to TRBD1. This CDR3 has 15 amino acids. V gave up 4 bases and J gave up 2 bases; unmatched junction bases: 8. Germline CDR1 reads SGHDT; CDR2 reads YYEEEE. The chain's CDR3 is CASSPRDRPTYEQYF. The CDR3, as DNA: TGTGCCAGCAGCCCCCGGGACAGGCCTACCTACGAGCAGTACTTC.

The genes are TRBV11-2 and TRBJ2-3, with D uncertain. This CDR3 has 13 residues. Trimming pared 5 bases from V and 2 bases from J, leaving 8 bases between. The V gene's germline CDR1 is SGHAT and CDR2 FQNNGV. CDR3 sequence (DNA): TGTGCCAGCAGCCCCCTTGTCACAGATACGCAGTATTTT. It translates to CASSPLVTDTQYF.

The chain links TRBV5-1 to TRBJ2-5, with 7 bases fitting TRBD2. The V gene end was trimmed by 0 bases and the J gene end by 4 bases; junction bases not matched to a gene: 6. Germline CDR1 is SGHRS and CDR2 is YFSETQ. The CDR3 is made up of 15 amino acids. The CDR3 DNA is TGCGCCAGCAGCTTGGCCCCTAGCGGAGGAGAGACCCAGTACTTC. The encoded protein is CASSLAPSGGETQYF.

This clone appeared once. This chain uses TRBV7-8 with TRBJ1-3; D not certain. V was trimmed by 1 base and J by 4 bases, leaving 17 bases between them. The V gene's germline CDR1 is SGHVS and CDR2 FQNEAQ. This CDR3 region has 17 residues. Written as DNA, the CDR3 is TGTGCCAGCAGCTTAGGCGCCAGAACCGGCGGGGGAAACACCATATATTTT. Protein: CASSLGARTGGGNTIYF.